One T cell receptor beta chain is described in this entry. The antigen is undetermined. These data originate in a study of glioma-infiltrating T cells after dendritic cell vaccination. About the research overall: Dendritic cell vaccination trial patients had either newly diagnosed or recurrent glioblastoma. Regarding the study as a whole: Patients with more pretreatment TILs had longer time to progression and survival.

Described time point: after dendritic cell vaccination, including at tumor progression/relapse. Selection required adequate fresh-frozen tumor tissue plus more than two years' survival data. Before vaccination, two weeks after the third vaccination, and at progression, PBMC were collected. Some clones are missing from TCRdb's copy, which holds only in-frame ones; the method was immunoSEQ multiplex PCR. This table has tens of thousands of clones, around four fifths appearing once. Specimen: blood, collected after dendritic cell vaccination. This TCR was recovered from a human donor with glioblastoma.

CDR3 nucleotides: TGTGCCAGCATCCGGGACAGGGCTCATGAAGCTTTCTTT. Its translation: CASIRDRAHEAFF. This chain connects TRBV11-2 to TRBJ1-1; 9 bases fit TRBD1. Per germline, CDR1 SGHAT and CDR2 FQNNGV. The CDR3 has 13 amino acids. The trim removed 7 bases at V and 7 bases at J, leaving 7 bases unmatched. Looking up the rest from reference TRBV11-2 and TRBJ1-1 gives the full variable domain: EAGVAQSPRYKIIEKRQSVAFWCNPISGHATLYWYQQILGQGPKLLIQFQNNGVVDDSQLPKDRFSAERLKGVDSTLKIQPAKLEDSAVYLCASIRDRAHEAFFGQGTRLTVV.